The entry below gives a single T cell receptor beta chain sequence along with its context. Germline CDR1 is MNHEY and CDR2 is SMNVEV (reference sequence). The CDR3 spans 13 residues. The V end was cut by 5 bases, the J end by 1 base, with 7 bases between. The data were obtained in a study of blood T cell repertoires in COVID-19. The table came from immunoSEQ multiplex PCR; TCRdb's copy has only in-frame clones and leaves some out. This table has under 300,000 clones, about 87% appearing once. The sequence was obtained from a middle-aged woman with acute or convalescent COVID-19. The sample was peripheral blood. The rearrangement links TRBV27 to TRBJ2-3; D not certain. In DNA form, the CDR3 reads TGTGCCAGCAGTATCCCAGGCACAGATACGCAGTATTTT. Translated, it gives CASSIPGTDTQYF.